A selection of T cell receptor beta chains follows, all from one sample in a study of shared clonotypes between healthy human individuals. The table came from immunoSEQ multiplex PCR; TCRdb's copy has only in-frame clones and leaves some out. The sample consists of 400,000 to 600,000 clones, about 96% of them appearing once. What was sequenced was naive CD4+ T cells sorted from blood. The source is a woman between 25 and 40 years old in good health. The CDR3 runs from the conserved cysteine through the conserved F or W. D genes are given only for firm matches. Some rows mark clone size as missing; the rest say once, few, many or name a class of expanded clone.

v_gene	abundance	j_gene	d_gene	CDR3aa	CDR3nt
TRBV28	once	TRBJ1-5	NA	CASSGRQPQHF	TGTGCCAGCAGTGGGCGTCAGCCCCAGCATTTT
TRBV19	NA	TRBJ2-7	NA	CASSLTGASSYEQYF	TGTGCCAGTAGTCTGACCGGGGCCAGCTCCTACGAGCAGTACTTC
TRBV19	NA	TRBJ2-2	TRBD1	CASRQGTNTGELFF	TGTGCCAGTAGACAGGGGACGAACACCGGGGAGCTGTTTTTT
TRBV5-5	NA	TRBJ2-3	NA	CASSRGDNTDTQYF	TGTGCCAGCAGCCGGGGAGACAACACAGATACGCAGTATTTT
TRBV6-5	few	TRBJ1-3	NA	CASSIDRSSGNTIYF	TGTGCCAGCAGCATAGACAGGAGCTCTGGAAACACCATATATTTT
TRBV14	NA	TRBJ2-3	TRBD2	CASSQDWGTSGTYTQYF	TGTGCCAGCAGCCAAGATTGGGGGACTAGCGGGACATATACGCAGTATTTT
TRBV28	NA	TRBJ2-7	TRBD1	CASSYEGQGVYEQYF	TGTGCCAGCAGCTACGAGGGACAGGGGGTTTACGAGCAGTACTTC
TRBV18	few	TRBJ2-7	NA	CASSPGTDYEQYF	TGTGCCAGCTCACCGGGAACAGACTACGAGCAGTACTTC
TRBV6-6	NA	TRBJ2-7	TRBD1	CASSYRQGPPTF	TGTGCCAGCAGTTATCGACAGGGCCCACCAACGTTC
TRBV5-1	NA	TRBJ2-7	NA	CASSLLAGATYEQYF	TGCGCCAGCAGCTTGTTGGCGGGGGCTACCTACGAGCAGTACTTC
TRBV28	NA	TRBJ1-1	NA	CASSPGTAYTEAFF	TGTGCCAGCAGTCCAGGGACGGCCTACACTGAAGCTTTCTTT
TRBV28	NA	TRBJ1-2	NA	CASSLYGNGYTF	TGTGCCAGCAGTTTATATGGGAATGGCTACACCTTC
TRBV18	NA	TRBJ2-4	TRBD2	CASSPPLLSGRQNIQYF	TGTGCCAGCTCACCACCACTGCTTAGCGGGAGGCAAAACATTCAGTACTTC
TRBV11-2	NA	TRBJ2-3	NA	CASSLAAFSDSRDTQYF	TGTGCCAGCAGCTTAGCGGCGTTCTCGGACAGCCGTGATACGCAGTATTTT
TRBV6-5	NA	TRBJ2-7	TRBD1	CASRSTGTGGYEQYF	TGTGCCAGCAGATCAACCGGGACAGGGGGCTACGAGCAGTACTTC
TRBV6-5	NA	TRBJ1-3	NA	CASNLPFHSGNTIYF	TGTGCCAGCAACCTCCCATTTCACTCTGGAAACACCATATATTTT
TRBV7-2	NA	TRBJ2-5	TRBD2	CASTRLGAGEETQYF	TGTGCCAGCACCCGTTTGGGAGCGGGAGAGGAGACCCAGTACTTC
TRBV11-3	NA	TRBJ2-1	TRBD2	CASSPTQGLAGDNEQFF	TGTGCCAGCAGCCCCACCCAGGGACTAGCGGGAGACAATGAGCAGTTCTTC
TRBV5-1	once	TRBJ2-3	NA	CASSLGGDTQYF	TGCGCCAGCAGCTTGGGTGGAGATACGCAGTATTTT
TRBV5-5	NA	TRBJ2-2	NA	CASSLISNTGELFF	TGTGCCAGCAGCTTGATATCGAACACCGGGGAGCTGTTTTTT
TRBV29-1	NA	TRBJ1-4	TRBD1	CSVTTGTGGMEKLFF	TGCAGCGTAACGACCGGGACAGGGGGCATGGAAAAACTGTTTTTT
TRBV6-5	NA	TRBJ2-3	TRBD1	CASKPGQLTDTQYF	TGTGCCAGCAAACCGGGACAGCTTACAGATACGCAGTATTTT
TRBV7-8	NA	TRBJ1-1	TRBD1	CASSFEQGTEAFF	TGTGCCAGCAGCTTTGAACAGGGGACTGAAGCTTTCTTT
TRBV29-1	NA	TRBJ2-1	NA	CSVLGTHSYNEQFF	TGCAGCGTCCTCGGGACTCACTCCTACAATGAGCAGTTCTTC
TRBV5-1	NA	TRBJ1-6	NA	CASSLSPGGNSPLHF	TGCGCCAGCAGCTTGTCCCCTGGGGGCAATTCACCCCTCCACTTT
TRBV18	NA	TRBJ1-2	TRBD1	CASSPTVSGTGLGYTF	TGTGCCAGCTCACCAACAGTGTCCGGGACAGGGCTCGGCTACACCTTC
TRBV5-5	NA	TRBJ2-3	NA	CASSSRRSTDTQYF	TGTGCCAGCAGCTCCCGGCGGAGCACAGATACGCAGTATTTT
TRBV5-1	NA	TRBJ1-2	TRBD1	CASSVGQSNYGYTF	TGCGCCAGCAGCGTGGGACAGAGCAACTATGGCTACACCTTC
TRBV21-1	NA	TRBJ2-7	NA	CASSKVGPYEQYF	TGTGCCAGCAGCAAAGTGGGCCCCTACGAGCAGTACTTC
TRBV10-2	few	TRBJ1-1	NA	CASRATENTEAFF	TGCGCCAGCAGGGCGACAGAGAACACTGAAGCTTTCTTT
TRBV6-6	NA	TRBJ1-1	NA	CASTGQENTEAFF	TGTGCCAGCACCGGGCAGGAGAACACTGAAGCTTTCTTT
TRBV7-9	once	TRBJ1-1	NA	CASSLAHGGGNTEAFF	TGTGCCAGCAGCTTAGCGCATGGGGGAGGGAACACTGAAGCTTTCTTT
TRBV5-1	NA	TRBJ2-1	NA	CASSLSSGSYNEQFF	TGCGCCAGCAGCTTGTCAAGCGGCTCCTACAATGAGCAGTTCTTC
TRBV7-9	NA	TRBJ2-3	TRBD2	CASSPRGASGSLADTQYF	TGTGCCAGCAGCCCCCGCGGTGCTAGCGGGAGTCTCGCAGATACGCAGTATTTT
TRBV29-1	NA	TRBJ2-3	NA	CSVFSGVGTDTQYF	TGCAGCGTTTTTAGCGGAGTGGGCACAGATACGCAGTATTTT
TRBV10-2	NA	TRBJ2-2	NA	CASSFNRDTTNTGELFF	TGCGCCAGCAGTTTTAACCGGGACACCACGAACACCGGGGAGCTGTTTTTT
TRBV18	NA	TRBJ2-1	NA	CASSRTETNEQFF	TGTGCCAGCTCACGCACAGAGACCAATGAGCAGTTCTTC
TRBV4-1	NA	TRBJ2-7	NA	CASSQGRLWAGNYEQYF	TGCGCCAGCAGCCAAGGTCGATTATGGGCGGGGAACTACGAGCAGTACTTC
TRBV27	NA	TRBJ2-7	NA	CASSPGTGHEQYF	TGTGCCAGCAGTCCAGGGACCGGCCACGAGCAGTACTTC
TRBV28	NA	TRBJ2-5	TRBD2	CASSLRGRVSEETQYF	TGTGCCAGCAGTTTACGAGGGAGGGTGTCGGAAGAGACCCAGTACTTC
TRBV15	NA	TRBJ2-7	NA	CATSRDQPAGMSYEQYF	TGTGCCACCAGCAGAGATCAGCCAGCGGGCATGTCCTACGAGCAGTACTTC